By sample share, the clone carrying this TCR beta chain is medium-sized. What it recognizes is unknown. The sample belongs to a study of T-cell reconstitution after alpha-beta-depleted transplantation in children. Notes on the study in general: Some patients' high day-60 TCRbeta diversity was traced to surviving recipient T cells and thymic progenitors.

Unique molecular identifiers were used in preparing the TCRbeta library. TCRdb recomputed calls from the PCR reads with MiXCR, one row per CDR3 protein. The sample contains fewer than 8,000 distinct CDR3 sequences, about 32% of which appear only once. Germline lookup yields CDR1 ENHRY and CDR2 SYGVKD. V was cut by 6 bases and J by 3 bases, with 15 bases left in between. This CDR3 spans 14 amino acids. The chain combines TRBV10-3 with TRBJ2-7; D possibly matches TRBD1 or TRBD2 (5 bases each). The sample consisted of peripheral blood, taken 60 days after TCRalphabeta/CD19-depleted stem cell transplant. This receptor was identified in a boy younger than two who had a stem cell transplant for SCID, so the T cells may come from the graft donor. The CDR3 DNA reads TGTGCCATCAGATCCCGGGACCGTCACTACGAGCAGTACTTC. Amino acid sequence: CAIRSRDRHYEQYF.